The 32 T cell receptor beta chains reported below all come from one sample, sequenced in a study of T cells in Graves' hyperthyroidism and ophthalmopathy. RNA transcripts yielded amplified TCR beta CDR3 regions. Carried out on the TCR CDR3, a first-round RT-PCR used the HTBI primer set. TCRdb re-derived calls from the multiplex PCR reads in MiXCR, one entry per CDR3 protein. Of 300,000 to 400,000 distinct CDR3 sequences detected, roughly 20% appear once; the ten largest clones hold 40%. Sample: blood. The source is a man younger than 35 with Graves' ophthalmopathy.

The chain links TRBV19 to TRBJ2-1, with 11 bases lining up with TRBD2. Germline CDR1 is LNHDA and CDR2 is SQIVND (reference sequence). V lost 3 bases, J lost 6 bases, and 4 bases stayed unmatched. The CDR3 is made up of 15 amino acids. The CDR3 region has the DNA TGTGCCAGTAGTATCCTAGCGGGGGGAGGCAATGAGCAGTTCTTC. Translating it yields CASSILAGGGNEQFF. Looking up the rest from reference TRBV19 and TRBJ2-1 gives the full variable domain: DGGITQSPKYLFRKEGQNVTLSCEQNLNHDAMYWYRQDPGQGLRLIYYSQIVNDFQKGDIAEGYSVSREKKESFPLTVTSAQKNPTAFYLCASSILAGGGNEQFFGPGTRLTVL.

As regards this clonotype: This could be a read error, since a much larger clone is one nucleotide away. V usage is TRBV7-3 and J usage is TRBJ2-3; 7 nucleotides agree with TRBD2. The CDR3 contains 15 residues. Germline assignment: CDR1 SGHTA and CDR2 FQGTGA. CDR3 DNA sequence: TGTGTCAGCAGCTGGGGGGGGGTGGTCACAGATACGCAGTATTTT. It codes for CVSSWGGVVTDTQYF.

This clonotype was seen at least ten times. This rearrangement joins TRBV6-1 to TRBJ2-2, with D possibly matching TRBD1 (6 bases). This CDR3 is 13 amino acids long. Trimming took 6 bases from V and 3 from J, leaving 8 bases between them. CDR1 and CDR2 (germline): MNHNS, SASEGT. The CDR3 region is CASRRGYTGELFF. As DNA, the CDR3 is TGTGCCAGCAGAAGGGGGTACACCGGGGAGCTGTTTTTT.

This clonotype showed up just a few times. The rearrangement joins TRBV7-3 to TRBJ1-1; 9 bases align to TRBD1. CDR1 is SGHTA and CDR2 is FQGTGA in the germline V gene. The CDR3 length is 13 residues. Unmatched junction bases numbered 3, after V lost 5 bases and J lost 5 bases. CDR3 in amino acids: CASSDRGWTEAFF. The CDR3 DNA is TGTGCCAGCAGCGACAGGGGGTGGACTGAAGCTTTCTTT.

This clonotype showed up just a few times. The chain uses TRBV6-1 and TRBJ1-3; the D gene is possibly TRBD1 (6 bases). The CDR3 is made up of 17 amino acids. Germline CDR1 is MNHNS and CDR2 is SASEGT. The ends were cut back, 7 bases at V and 4 bases at J, with 23 bases in the middle. This CDR3 reads CASTPPGGGATGNTIYF. The CDR3 DNA is TGTGCCAGCACCCCCCCCGGCGGGGGCGCTACCGGAAACACCATATATTTT.

This clonotype was counted many times. The chain combines TRBV27 with TRBJ1-5; D perhaps matches TRBD1 (6 bases). The CDR3 length is 15 residues. Germline V gives CDR1 MNHEY, CDR2 SMNVEV (reference sequence). Between the trimmed V and J ends, which lost 4 bases and 7 bases, there was a span of 17 bases. The CDR3 DNA follows: TGTGCCAGCAGTTCCTCACAGGAAAGGGGGCAGCCCCAGCATTTT. Translated, it gives CASSSSQERGQPQHF.

In this sample, this clonotype turned up a few times. The genes are TRBV20-1 and TRBJ1-6, with a weak D call TRBD1 (5 bases). The CDR3 sequence is 15 residues long. Trimming took 2 bases from V and 0 from J, leaving 8 bases between them. From germline, CDR1 is DFQATT and CDR2 SNEGSKA (reference sequence). The CDR3 sequence: CSARKGSSYNSPLHF. The CDR3 DNA sequence: TGCAGTGCTAGAAAGGGGAGCTCCTATAATTCACCCCTCCACTTT.

This rearrangement joins TRBV20-1 to TRBJ1-2; a weak D match, TRBD1 (6 bases). The CDR3 sequence is 12 residues long. V lost 6 bases, J lost 3 bases, and 11 bases lay in between. Germline V gene data show CDR1 as DFQATT and CDR2 as SNEGSKA (reference sequence). The DNA of the CDR3 is TGCAGTGCCAGGGGAGGGCACTATGGCTACACCTTC. The encoded protein is CSARGGHYGYTF.

There are a few counts of this clonotype. The chain carries TRBV24-1 and TRBJ1-5, with 10 nucleotides matching TRBD1. The CDR3 has 17 amino acids. In germline, CDR1 is KGHDR, CDR2 SFDVKD. The trim removed 8 bases at V and 2 bases at J, leaving 11 bases unmatched. The CDR3 loop reads CATNGGQGGFGNQPQHF. CDR3 coding DNA: TGTGCCACCAATGGAGGACAGGGGGGGTTTGGCAATCAGCCCCAGCATTTT.

V is TRBV6-1 and J is TRBJ1-6; TRBD1 is a possible D gene (5 bases). The germline V gene encodes CDR1 MNHNS and CDR2 SASEGT. The V end lost 6 bases, the J end lost 4 bases, and 16 bases lay between the germline ends. The CDR3 is made up of 16 amino acids. The CDR3 DNA sequence: TGTGCCAGCAGACCCGGGACGGCTCGGTATAATTCACCCCTCCACTTT. The encoded protein is CASRPGTARYNSPLHF.

This clonotype was recorded at least ten times. This chain uses TRBV11-2 with TRBJ2-3, with TRBD1 as a possible D gene (6 bases). Germline V gene sequence: CDR1 SGHAT, CDR2 FQNNGV. CDR3 size: 15 residues. The V end lost 3 bases, the J end lost 5 bases, and 15 bases lay between the germline ends. CDR3 in amino acids: CASSFPGHPGDTQYF. DNA for the CDR3: TGTGCCAGCAGCTTCCCGGGACACCCAGGAGATACGCAGTATTTT.

The genes are TRBV29-1 and TRBJ1-4; D is uncertain. The germline gives CDR1 SQVTM, CDR2 ANQGSEA. V lost 7 bases to trimming and J lost 0 bases, with 9 bases between them. The CDR3 consists of 13 residues. CDR3 protein: CSAPFATNEKLFF. The CDR3 DNA is TGCAGCGCTCCCTTTGCAACTAATGAAAAACTGTTTTTT.

This clonotype was seen repeatedly, ten times or more. This chain links TRBV11-2 with TRBJ2-7; D is undetermined. Trimming shortened V by 3 bases and J by 3 bases, and 9 bases separated the two germline ends. The CDR3 is 13 amino acids. Germline CDR1 SGHAT, CDR2 FQNNGV. The CDR3 loop reads CASSLTDGYEQYF. CDR3 bases: TGTGCCAGCAGCTTGACTGACGGCTACGAGCAGTACTTC.

This clonotype has more than one count but fewer than ten. The V call is TRBV29-1, the J call TRBJ1-5, with D maybe TRBD1 (6 bases). Between the trimmed V and J ends, which lost 7 bases and 2 bases, there was a span of 24 bases. The germline gives CDR1 SQVTM, CDR2 ANQGSEA. The CDR3 totals 17 residues. The chain's CDR3 is CSAVIRGGEEGNQPQHF. The CDR3 DNA reads as TGCAGCGCCGTAATAAGGGGGGGGGAAGAGGGCAATCAGCCCCAGCATTTT.

This sequence joins TRBV7-8 and TRBJ2-2, with D unclear. The CDR3 runs 15 residues. V was shortened by 6 bases and J by 9 bases, with 20 bases between the two germline ends. Germline assignment: CDR1 SGHVS and CDR2 FQNEAQ. The CDR3 nucleotides read TGTGCCAGCAGTTACCTAAGGACGCGCGTTCGGGAGCTGTTTTTT. Residues: CASSYLRTRVRELFF. Together with reference TRBV7-8 and TRBJ2-2, the CDR3 gives the full variable domain: GAGVSQSPRYKVAKRGQDVALRCDPISGHVSLFWYQQALGQGPEFLTYFQNEAQLDKSGLPSDRFFAERPEGSVSTLKIQRTQQEDSAVYLCASSYLRTRVRELFFGEGSRLTVL.

This clonotype has a single count. A read error may produce the germline difference seen at one junction end. The chain is built from TRBV5-1 and TRBJ2-5, with a weak D call TRBD1 (6 bases). The length of the CDR3 is 13 residues. Per the germline V gene, CDR1 is SGHRS and CDR2 is YFSETQ. The CDR3 protein is CTSAPGQQETQYF. The CDR3 DNA reads as TGCACCAGCGCCCCCGGACAGCAAGAGACCCAGTACTTC.

Ten or more counts support this clonotype. This sequence joins TRBV7-8 and TRBJ2-5, with TRBD2 matching over 7 bases. CDR3 length: 15 residues. V gave up 8 bases and J gave up 1 base; unmatched junction bases: 10. Germline V lookup: CDR1 SGHVS, CDR2 FQNEAQ. The CDR3 here is CASAKGGGFQETQYF. Written as DNA, the CDR3 is TGTGCCAGCGCGAAAGGCGGGGGATTCCAAGAGACCCAGTACTTC.

This clonotype was counted at least ten times. V usage is TRBV5-1 and J usage is TRBJ1-2, with D tentatively TRBD1 (6 bases). The V end lost 4 bases, the J end lost 8 bases, and 15 bases lay between the germline ends. The CDR3 has 13 residues. Per germline, CDR1 SGHRS and CDR2 YFSETQ. CDR3 residues: CASSVEGVKGYTF. CDR3 nucleotides: TGCGCCAGCAGCGTCGAGGGGGTGAAAGGCTACACCTTC. The entire variable domain, with the rest obtained from reference TRBV5-1 and TRBJ1-2, is as follows: KAGVTQTPRYLIKTRGQQVTLSCSPISGHRSVSWYQQTPGQGLQFLFEYFSETQRNKGNFPGRFSGRQFSNSRSEMNVSTLELGDSALYLCASSVEGVKGYTFGSGTRLTVV.

This clonotype was observed a handful of times. This sequence joins TRBV6-2 or TRBV6-3 and TRBJ2-3; tentative D call: TRBD2 (6 bases). V was clipped by 0 bases and J by 2 bases, with 9 bases between them. This CDR3 is built from 15 residues. Germline assignment: CDR1 MNHEY and CDR2 SVGEGT. In DNA, the CDR3 is TGTGCCAGCAGTTACTCAGGAGGGAACACAGATACGCAGTATTTT. It codes for CASSYSGGNTDTQYF.

This chain uses TRBV5-1 with TRBJ2-7, with D perhaps TRBD1 or TRBD2 (6 bases each). The CDR3 covers 15 residues. Deletions cut 4 bases from V and 5 bases from J, with 19 bases between. Germline CDR1 reads SGHRS; CDR2 reads YFSETQ. CDR3 sequence reads: CASSATTSGADEQYF. The CDR3, as DNA: TGCGCCAGCAGCGCCACTACGTCGGGGGCAGACGAGCAGTACTTC.

Turning to this clonotype: This may stem from a read error, because a much larger clone lies one nucleotide away. The chain has TRBV20-1 and TRBJ1-1, with 9 positions matching TRBD1. The germline gives CDR1 DFQATT, CDR2 SNEGSKA (reference sequence). With V trimmed by 0 bases and J by 0 bases, 14 bases remained unmatched. CDR3 length: 19 amino acids. The CDR3 protein is CSARDAGQGFFGVNTEAFF. CDR3 bases: TGCAGTGCTAGAGATGCGGGACAGGGTTTCTTCGGGGTGAACACTGAAGCTTTCTTT.

This clonotype was found many times. The rearrangement links TRBV10-3 to TRBJ2-3, with TRBD2 matching over 8 bases. The CDR3 runs to 14 residues. The V and J ends lost 6 bases and 3 bases, in that order; junction bases with no gene match: 5. CDR1 and CDR2 (germline): ENHRY, SYGVKD. CDR3 loop: CAIRATSGTDTQYF. CDR3 nucleotides: TGTGCCATCAGGGCAACTAGCGGAACAGATACGCAGTATTTT.

This clonotype occurred a few times. The chain joins TRBV6-5 to TRBJ1-2; tentative D call: TRBD1 (5 bases). Germline V gene sequence: CDR1 MNHEY, CDR2 SVGAGI. Trimming stripped 0 bases from V and 4 bases from J, with 12 bases between. CDR3 length: 15 amino acids. The CDR3 DNA is TGTGCCAGCAGTTACTCGGGGCCGGAAACCTATGGCTACACCTTC. It encodes CASSYSGPETYGYTF.

This clonotype appeared many times. The gene calls are TRBV27 and TRBJ1-5; no clear D gene. The CDR3 is 13 amino acids. Germline V lookup: CDR1 MNHEY, CDR2 SMNVEV (reference sequence). V dropped 5 bases and J dropped 1 base, with 6 bases sitting between them. Here the CDR3 DNA reads TGTGCCAGCAGTCCACCAAGCAATCAGCCCCAGCATTTT. Protein: CASSPPSNQPQHF.

The table lists this clonotype with many counts. V is TRBV3-1 and J is TRBJ1-5; D perhaps matches TRBD1 (5 bases). The CDR3 extends over 16 amino acids. Germline V CDR1 and CDR2: LGHDT, YNNKEL (reference sequence). V shed 4 bases and J shed 0 bases, with 13 bases lying between them. The CDR3 DNA is TGTGCCAGCAGCCTTTCCGGGACCACTAGCAATCAGCCCCAGCATTTT. Encoded protein: CASSLSGTTSNQPQHF.

There are many counts of this clonotype. This rearrangement joins TRBV27 to TRBJ2-7, with D perhaps matching TRBD2 (7 bases). Germline loops: CDR1 MNHEY, CDR2 SMNVEV (reference sequence). The CDR3 has 15 amino acids. Trimming stripped 3 bases from V and 0 bases from J, with 12 bases between. The CDR3 protein is CASSLGGRSSYEQYF. CDR3 coding DNA: TGTGCCAGCAGTTTGGGGGGGCGTAGCTCCTACGAGCAGTACTTC.

This clonotype occurred a few times. V is TRBV7-3 and J is TRBJ2-3, with D unresolved. The V and J ends lost 1 base and 4 bases respectively, with 15 bases between them. The CDR3 consists of 16 residues. The germline CDR1 and CDR2 sequences are SGHTA and FQGTGA. The DNA for the CDR3 is TGTGCCAGCAGCTTAAACACCGGGCCCGTCCCAGATACGCAGTATTTT. Translating it yields CASSLNTGPVPDTQYF.

This clonotype was counted many times. V gene TRBV7-2 combines with J gene TRBJ2-1; unclear D gene. The V gene's germline CDR1 is SGHTA and CDR2 FQGNSA. The CDR3 contains 15 residues. The V end was cut by 1 base, the J end by 0 bases, with 7 bases between. CDR3 in amino acids: CASSLVASSYNEQFF. The CDR3 nucleotides are TGTGCCAGCAGCTTAGTAGCTAGCTCCTACAATGAGCAGTTCTTC.

This clonotype has a count of ten or more. The chain is built from TRBV5-1 and TRBJ2-3, with TRBD1 as a possible D gene (6 bases). V was trimmed by 2 bases and J by 1 base, leaving 11 bases between them. The CDR3 length is 15 residues. Germline assignment: CDR1 SGHRS and CDR2 YFSETQ. CDR3 sequence reads: CASSFPGHRTDTQYF. CDR3 coding DNA: TGCGCCAGCAGCTTTCCGGGACACCGCACAGATACGCAGTATTTT.

The chain recombines TRBV19 with TRBJ1-2; 8 nucleotides agree with TRBD1. From germline, CDR1 is LNHDA and CDR2 SQIVND (reference sequence). The CDR3 covers 16 residues. With V trimmed by 5 bases and J by 4 bases, 12 bases remained unmatched. The CDR3 nucleotides read TGTGCCAGTAGTCCCGGGGACAGGACCTTCGGCTATGGCTACACCTTC. As protein: CASSPGDRTFGYGYTF.

The chain carries TRBV7-6 and TRBJ1-2; 9 bases map to TRBD1. CDR1 SGHVS and CDR2 FNYEAQ come from the germline V gene. This CDR3 comprises 16 residues. J lost 4 bases, V lost 1 base, and 7 bases had no gene match. The DNA of the CDR3 is TGTGCCAGCAGCTTAGGACCCCCGGGACAGGGCTATGGCTACACCTTC. As protein: CASSLGPPGQGYGYTF.

This clonotype turned up a few times. The chain recombines TRBV7-8 with TRBJ1-6; 7 bases match TRBD1. Trimming took 5 bases from V and 7 from J; bases not matched to a gene: 8. This CDR3 has 15 amino acids. CDR1 is SGHVS, CDR2 FQNEAQ, per germline. The CDR3 nucleotides are TGTGCCAGCAGCGAAGTACAGGGGAGGAATTCACCCCTCCACTTT. Protein product: CASSEVQGRNSPLHF.